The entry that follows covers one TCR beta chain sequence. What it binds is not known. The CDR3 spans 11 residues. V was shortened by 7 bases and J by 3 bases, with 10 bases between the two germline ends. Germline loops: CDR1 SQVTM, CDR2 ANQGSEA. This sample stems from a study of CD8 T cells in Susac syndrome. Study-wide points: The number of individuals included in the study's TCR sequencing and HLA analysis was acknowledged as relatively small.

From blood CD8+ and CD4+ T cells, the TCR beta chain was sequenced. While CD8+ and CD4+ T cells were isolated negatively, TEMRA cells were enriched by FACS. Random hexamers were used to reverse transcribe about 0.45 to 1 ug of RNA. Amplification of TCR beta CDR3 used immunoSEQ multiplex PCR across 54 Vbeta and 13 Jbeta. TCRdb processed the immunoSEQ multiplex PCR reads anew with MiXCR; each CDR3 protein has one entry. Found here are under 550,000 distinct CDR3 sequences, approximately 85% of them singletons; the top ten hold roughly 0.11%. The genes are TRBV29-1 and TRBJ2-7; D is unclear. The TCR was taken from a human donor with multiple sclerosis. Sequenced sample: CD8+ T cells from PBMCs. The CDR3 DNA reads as TGCAGCGCCTTGAGTCTCTACGAGCAGTACTTC. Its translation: CSALSLYEQYF.